This T cell receptor beta chain was found in a study of blood T cell repertoires in COVID-19. Study-wide background: From T cells, B-cell-depleted T cells, or PBMCs came the material, which was cDNA or gDNA.

CDR1 is MNHEY and CDR2 is SVGEGT in the germline V gene. CDR3 length equals 12 residues. The table came from immunoSEQ multiplex PCR; TCRdb's copy has only in-frame clones and leaves some out. The sample consists of approximately 350,000 clones, 90% to 95% of them appearing once. A remark on this clone: One end of the junction does not line up with germline, which may come from a read error.

The sequencing input was peripheral blood. The source is a woman between 18 and 29 years old who had recovered from COVID-19. The chain joins TRBV6-2 or TRBV6-3 to TRBJ1-4; 7 nucleotides line up with TRBD1. In DNA form, the CDR3 reads TGTGCCAGCAGTCGTGGCCCTGGACAGGTGGTTTTT. It yields the protein CASSRGPGQVVF.